Listed below are T cell receptor beta chains from one sample, sequenced in a study of beta chain features in type 1 diabetes. Sequencing used immunoSEQ multiplex PCR; TCRdb keeps in-frame clones, though not all of them. The repertoire holds around 250,000 clones, approximately 20% seen once, with around 0.03% in the top ten. The specimen was naive CD4+ T cells from blood. These receptors were taken from a woman aged 35 to 49 with type 1 diabetes. CDR3s include the opening cysteine and the closing phenylalanine or tryptophan. Each record gives: D gene, J gene, clone size, V gene, CDR3 protein, CDR3 DNA. The D gene is left open where the match is weak. Clone size is shown for a subset of rows, as once, few, many or a class of expanded clone.

>TRBD1|TRBJ1-2|few|TRBV7-2
CASSSHGTAQTYTF
TGTGCCAGCAGCTCGCACGGGACAGCCCAGACCTACACCTTC
>-|TRBJ2-1|few|TRBV5-1
CASSPLSSGVQFF
TGCGCCAGCAGCCCTCTATCCTCAGGGGTGCAGTTCTTC
>-|TRBJ1-6|few|TRBV7-3
CASSLKLEGSPLHF
TGTGCCAGCAGCTTAAAACTGGAGGGCTCACCCCTCCACTTT
>-|TRBJ2-3|-|TRBV5-4
CASSFVSTDTQYF
TGTGCCAGCAGCTTCGTTAGCACAGATACGCAGTATTTT
>-|TRBJ2-1|-|TRBV15
CATSTPQEGVQFF
TGTGCCACCAGCACCCCCCAGGAGGGTGTGCAGTTCTTC
>-|TRBJ1-6|-|TRBV7-6
CASSHDQGIDSPLHF
TGTGCCAGCAGCCACGACCAGGGGATCGATTCACCCCTCCACTTT
>-|TRBJ1-2|-|TRBV25-1
CASSDPTARGNYGYTF
TGTGCCAGCAGTGACCCGACGGCCAGGGGCAACTATGGCTACACCTTC
>TRBD1|TRBJ2-2|few|TRBV9
CASSAKQGAGTGELFF
TGTGCCAGCAGCGCCAAACAGGGGGCAGGCACCGGGGAGCTGTTTTTT
>-|TRBJ1-4|few|TRBV29-1
CSVGGGATNEKLFF
TGCAGCGTAGGCGGGGGGGCAACTAATGAAAAACTGTTTTTT
>-|TRBJ2-7|-|TRBV2
CASSGTGGSGEQYF
TGTGCCAGCAGTGGGACAGGAGGGTCCGGCGAGCAGTACTTC
>-|TRBJ2-5|-|TRBV7-9
CASSPSRAPGETQYF
TGTGCCAGCAGCCCCTCCAGGGCTCCCGGAGAGACCCAGTACTTC
>-|TRBJ2-5|-|TRBV7-9
CASSLSSGETQYF
TGTGCCAGCAGCTTAAGTTCCGGGGAGACCCAGTACTTC
>TRBD1|TRBJ2-5|few|TRBV5-1
CASSLGQGGRETQYF
TGCGCCAGCAGCTTGGGACAGGGGGGTCGAGAGACCCAGTACTTC
>-|TRBJ2-7|-|TRBV7-2
CASSSRTYEQYF
TGTGCCAGCAGCTCCCGTACCTACGAGCAGTACTTC
>-|TRBJ2-3|-|TRBV10-3
CAISDGGAGADTQYF
TGTGCCATCAGTGACGGGGGAGCGGGCGCAGATACGCAGTATTTT